Below, one T cell receptor beta chain is given with its context. The antigen remains undetermined. With V trimmed by 6 bases and J by 0 bases, 11 bases remained unmatched. CDR3 length equals 17 residues. Germline lookup yields CDR1 MDHEN and CDR2 SYDVKM. The PCR ran on 60 Vbeta and 13 Jbeta primers. Some clones are missing from TCRdb's copy, which holds only in-frame ones; the method was immunoSEQ multiplex PCR. Seen here are approximately 140,000 clones, 65% to 90% observed once, and the top ten hold about 0.63%. The data derive from a study of cytomegalovirus exposure and HLA in healthy donors. Study-wide results and limits: Solely CMV serostatus was available to characterize immune exposure. Analysis performed later showed TCR beta chains linked to HLA being more clonally expanded than equally common others.

V is TRBV28 and J is TRBJ1-1, with 9 nucleotides matching TRBD1. The sequencing input was PBMCs. The clonotype originates from a young man in good health and CMV-seronegative. The CDR3 sequence is CASSIFGTGLMNTEAFF. The CDR3 DNA sequence: TGTGCCAGCAGCATATTTGGGACAGGGCTTATGAACACTGAAGCTTTCTTT. The variable domain in full, completed from reference TRBV28 and TRBJ1-1, reads DVKVTQSSRYLVKRTGEKVFLECVQDMDHENMFWYRQDPGLGLRLIYFSYDVKMKEKGDIPEGYSVSREKKERFSLILESASTNQTSMYLCASSIFGTGLMNTEAFFGQGTRLTVV.